These 17 T cell receptor beta chains were all obtained from the same sample, sequenced in a study of vaccination and CD4 T cells after COVID-19. As for treatment: approximately 9-day PBMC culture with coronavirus spike peptide pools or control peptides (ViraFEST assay). These receptors' targets are unknown. The Oncomine TCR Beta short-read assay was applied to DNA of cultured CD4+ T cells. TCRdb analysed the PCR reads with MiXCR anew, one entry per CDR3 protein. The sample yields over 8,500 distinct CDR3 sequences, 60% to 80% seen once. Material: CD4+ T cells from blood, cultured in vitro. The receptors come from a human donor who had recovered from COVID-19.

The chain couples TRBV7-2 to TRBJ2-3; D gene unclear. Germline loops: CDR1 SGHTA, CDR2 FQGNSA. CDR3 length: 14 residues. Trimming took off 3 bases at V and 2 bases at J, with 9 bases between the two ends. The CDR3 spells CASSFRRNTDTQYF. The CDR3 DNA reads as TGTGCCAGCAGCTTCCGGCGGAACACAGATACGCAGTATTTT.

This chain uses TRBV20-1 with TRBJ2-2, with TRBD1 matching over 8 bases. The CDR3 is made up of 16 amino acids. The V gene's germline CDR1 is DFQATT and CDR2 SNEGSKA (reference sequence). J was trimmed by 3 bases and V by 2 bases; bases with no gene match: 8. The CDR3 protein is CSARPPAGGDTGELFF. CDR3 DNA: TGCAGTGCTAGACCCCCAGCAGGGGGCGACACCGGGGAGCTGTTTTTT.

This clonotype was counted a few times. The chain links TRBV6-2 or TRBV6-3 to TRBJ2-1; D is undetermined. This CDR3 contains 12 residues. Per germline, CDR1 MNHEY and CDR2 SVGEGT. The V and J ends lost 5 bases and 8 bases respectively, with 10 bases between them. The CDR3 protein is CASSRGKDEQFF. The DNA for the CDR3 is TGTGCCAGCAGTCGTGGTAAGGATGAGCAGTTCTTC.

The V and J genes are TRBV6-5 and TRBJ1-6; 8 nucleotides match TRBD1. V shed 4 bases and J 7 bases; nucleotides not matched to a gene: 0. The CDR3 has 13 amino acids. Germline assignment: CDR1 MNHEY and CDR2 SVGAGI. In DNA, the CDR3 is TGTGCCAGCAGTTGGGACAGGAATTCACCCCTCCACTTT. Amino acids: CASSWDRNSPLHF.

This clonotype was picked up one time. The V gene is TRBV7-6, the J gene TRBJ2-1; the D is unclear. Germline V gene sequence: CDR1 SGHVS, CDR2 FNYEAQ. This CDR3 has 14 residues. V lost 4 bases to trimming and J lost 0 bases, with 7 bases between them. The CDR3 DNA is TGTGCCAGCAGCTCAACTCTCTCCTACAATGAGCAGTTCTTC. It yields the protein CASSSTLSYNEQFF.

J is TRBJ2-1 and V is TRBV20-1; a possible D gene is TRBD2 (6 bases). CDR3 length: 13 amino acids. V shed 2 bases and J shed 10 bases, with 15 bases lying between them. The germline gives CDR1 DFQATT, CDR2 SNEGSKA (reference sequence). The DNA for the CDR3 is TGCAGTGCTAGACCGGGACTCAAACTGGAGCAGTTCTTC. Translation gives CSARPGLKLEQFF.

The chain recombines TRBV20-1 with TRBJ1-2; a weak D match, TRBD1 (5 bases). Germline V gene data show CDR1 as DFQATT and CDR2 as SNEGSKA (reference sequence). The CDR3 is 12 residues long. Between the trimmed V and J ends, which lost 3 bases and 2 bases, there was a span of 7 bases. The chain's CDR3 is CSASEGNYGYTF. The CDR3 nucleotides are TGCAGTGCTAGCGAGGGGAACTATGGCTACACCTTC.

J is TRBJ2-5 and V is TRBV27; D is ambiguous. This CDR3 region has 11 residues. The ends were cut back, 2 bases at V and 5 bases at J, with 3 bases in the middle. The germline CDR1 and CDR2 sequences are MNHEY and SMNVEV (reference sequence). This chain's CDR3 is CASSLVETQYF. The CDR3 DNA sequence: TGTGCCAGCAGTTTAGTGGAGACCCAGTACTTC.

The chain couples TRBV28 to TRBJ2-7; perhaps TRBD1 as D (6 bases). Trimming removed 7 bases at V and 0 bases at J, with 22 bases between. This CDR3 has 17 amino acids. In germline, CDR1 is MDHEN, CDR2 SYDVKM. The CDR3 here is CASTPPRPGASSYEQYF. The CDR3 bases are TGTGCCAGCACCCCTCCCAGACCAGGGGCAAGCTCCTACGAGCAGTACTTC.

CDR3 coding DNA: TGTGCCAGCAGTTTAGGGGGACGGCAAAGGGTTGAAGCTTTCTTT. Translating it yields CASSLGGRQRVEAFF. V is TRBV28 and J is TRBJ1-1, with D tentatively TRBD1 (5 bases). The V end lost 2 bases, the J end lost 7 bases, and 17 bases lay between the germline ends. The germline V gene encodes CDR1 MDHEN and CDR2 SYDVKM. The CDR3 has 15 residues.

The chain joins TRBV28 to TRBJ1-2, with TRBD1 as a possible D gene (6 bases). Germline-derived CDR1 and CDR2 are MDHEN and SYDVKM. This CDR3 is built from 14 residues. V lost 2 bases and J lost 3, with 10 bases in between. The CDR3 DNA reads as TGTGCCAGCAGTTTACTCGGGGGCGACTATGGCTACACCTTC. It translates to CASSLLGGDYGYTF.

The gene calls are TRBV10-1 and TRBJ1-2; 7 nucleotides match TRBD1. Germline CDR1 is WNHNN and CDR2 is SYGVQD (reference sequence). The ends lost 5 bases at V and 5 bases at J; junction bases unmatched: 5. There are 13 residues in the CDR3. The CDR3 bases are TGCGCCAGCAGTTTAGACAGGGCTTATGGCTACACCTTC. This sequence encodes CASSLDRAYGYTF.

This chain connects TRBV7-9 to TRBJ2-5; D is undetermined. V lost 5 bases and J 2 bases, leaving 3 bases between the germline ends. Germline V gives CDR1 SEHNR, CDR2 FQNEAQ (reference sequence). CDR3 size: 11 residues. CDR3: CASSIQETQYF. In DNA, the CDR3 is TGTGCCAGCAGCATACAAGAGACCCAGTACTTC.

The chain couples TRBV28 to TRBJ1-6, with TRBD1 identical over 9 bases. CDR1 and CDR2 from the germline V gene are MDHEN and SYDVKM. The CDR3 extends over 15 amino acids. The trim removed 6 bases at V and 6 bases at J, leaving 6 bases unmatched. CDR3 DNA sequence: TGTGCCAGCAGGCCTGGGACAGGGAGTAATTCACCCCTCCACTTT. This translates into CASRPGTGSNSPLHF.

V and J are TRBV24-1 and TRBJ2-7; no clear D gene. CDR1 KGHDR and CDR2 SFDVKD come from the germline V gene. The CDR3 length is 12 residues. V shed 4 bases and J shed 7 bases, with 10 bases lying between them. The CDR3 region has the DNA TGTGCCACCAGTGACGCCGTGGGGGAGCAGTACTTC. This encodes CATSDAVGEQYF.

V usage is TRBV6-1 and J usage is TRBJ1-1; perhaps TRBD1 as D (5 bases). V shed 7 bases and J shed 7 bases, with 16 bases lying between them. This CDR3 comprises 13 residues. The germline gives CDR1 MNHNS, CDR2 SASEGT. In DNA form, the CDR3 reads TGTGCCAGCACCCAGGGCAGGGCGTTTGAAGCTTTCTTT. It is translated as CASTQGRAFEAFF.

The V gene is TRBV10-3, the J gene TRBJ2-7; the D gene is possibly TRBD1 (5 bases). Germline V gene lookup returns CDR1 ENHRY and CDR2 SYGVKD. V was trimmed by 3 bases and J by 6 bases, leaving 12 bases between them. The CDR3 spans 13 residues. CDR3 protein: CAISETGFGEQYF. In DNA, the CDR3 is TGTGCCATCAGTGAAACAGGATTTGGCGAGCAGTACTTC.